Listed here are 20 T cell receptor beta chains from one sample, sequenced in a study of blood T cell repertoires in COVID-19. The repertoire was sequenced with immunoSEQ multiplex PCR; TCRdb's copy has only in-frame clones and lacks some. The sample yields more than 150,000 clones, 75% to 85% seen once. The source material was peripheral blood. The receptor set was obtained from a woman older than 75 with COVID-19, enrolled during active disease.

This CDR3 reads CASSSGTGFGYTF. In DNA, the CDR3 is TGTGCCAGCAGTTCTGGGACAGGGTTTGGCTACACCTTC. The rearrangement links TRBV2 to TRBJ1-2, with 9 nucleotides matching TRBD1. The CDR3 spans 13 residues. J gave up 7 bases and V 5 bases, and 5 bases lay outside the gene matches. Per germline, CDR1 SNHLY and CDR2 FYNNEI.

The chain has TRBV4-2 and TRBJ2-3, with TRBD2 as a possible D gene (5 bases). Germline V gives CDR1 LGHNA, CDR2 YNFKEQ. The CDR3 contains 14 residues. V was clipped by 1 base and J by 6 bases, with 11 bases between them. The CDR3 is CASSQVLASDTQYF. CDR3 nucleotides: TGTGCCAGCAGCCAAGTCCTAGCAAGTGATACGCAGTATTTT.

V usage is TRBV5-1 and J usage is TRBJ2-3, with 9 bases aligning to TRBD2. Germline loops: CDR1 SGHRS, CDR2 YFSETQ. The V gene end was trimmed by 7 bases and the J gene end by 4 bases; junction bases not matched to a gene: 10. There are 15 residues in the CDR3. CDR3 protein: CASHSLTSGPDTQYF. In nucleotides, the CDR3 is TGCGCCAGCCATTCTCTGACTAGCGGCCCAGATACGCAGTATTTT.

This rearrangement joins TRBV5-4 to TRBJ1-2; TRBD1 is a possible D gene (5 bases). Germline-derived CDR1 and CDR2 are SGHNT and YYREEE (reference sequence). CDR3 size: 13 residues. The V end was cut by 1 base, the J end by 6 bases, with 10 bases between. CDR3 loop: CASSLNRNDGYTF. In DNA form, the CDR3 reads TGTGCCAGCAGCTTGAACAGGAATGATGGCTACACCTTC.

Only one count was recorded for this clone. This chain connects TRBV5-1 to TRBJ2-2, with 9 bases that match TRBD1. The V and J ends lost 0 bases and 15 bases, in that order; junction bases with no gene match: 6. Germline-derived CDR1 and CDR2 are SGHRS and YFSETQ. This CDR3 is built from 13 residues. Here the CDR3 DNA reads TGCGCCAGCAGCTTGGCGGGGACAGGGAAGGTGTTTTTT. Translated, it gives CASSLAGTGKVFF.

This clone came up a few times. The chain uses TRBV5-1 and TRBJ1-3, with D hard to call. The CDR3 covers 16 residues. The germline V gene has CDR1 SGHRS and CDR2 YFSETQ. The germline V and J ends were trimmed by 0 bases and 0 bases, with 10 bases remaining between them. The CDR3 region has the DNA TGCGCCAGCAGCTTGGACGGGATTCGCTCTGGAAACACCATATATTTT. It yields the protein CASSLDGIRSGNTIYF.

V and J are TRBV6-2 or TRBV6-3 and TRBJ1-6; possibly TRBD1 for D (6 bases). The V end was cut by 5 bases, the J end by 1 base, with 9 bases between. The CDR3 is 15 amino acids. CDR1 is MNHEY and CDR2 is SVGEGT in the germline V gene. CDR3 amino acids: CASSSQGSYNSPLHF. The CDR3 DNA reads as TGTGCCAGCAGTAGCCAGGGGTCCTATAATTCACCCCTCCACTTT.

The V and J genes are TRBV18 and TRBJ2-2, with TRBD1 matching 7 bases. The CDR3 is 19 amino acids. V gave up 2 bases and J gave up 0 bases; unmatched junction bases: 12. CDR1 is KGHSH and CDR2 is LQKENI in the germline V gene. CDR3 in DNA: TGTGCCAGCTCACCATGGAGACAGGGAGAAACCGCGAACACCGGGGAGCTGTTTTTT. It encodes CASSPWRQGETANTGELFF.

V is TRBV6-2 or TRBV6-3 and J is TRBJ1-5, with 9 bases matching TRBD1. Germline loops: CDR1 MNHEY, CDR2 SVGEGT. V was pared by 0 bases and J by 6 bases, with 6 bases of the junction left unmatched. The CDR3 totals 16 residues. CDR3 region: CASSYSPPGQGQPQHF. CDR3 coding DNA: TGTGCCAGCAGTTACTCCCCGCCGGGACAGGGTCAGCCCCAGCATTTT.

This chain links TRBV2 with TRBJ1-1, with TRBD1 matching over 7 bases. This CDR3 comprises 14 residues. Germline CDR1 SNHLY, CDR2 FYNNEI. J was trimmed by 5 bases and V by 4 bases; bases with no gene match: 7. CDR3 loop: CASSVPHRGTEAFF. CDR3 nucleotides: TGTGCCAGCAGTGTCCCCCACAGGGGTACTGAAGCTTTCTTT. Full variable domain (outside the CDR3, taken from reference TRBV2 and TRBJ1-1): EPEVTQTPSHQVTQMGQEVILRCVPISNHLYFYWYRQILGQKVEFLVSFYNNEISEKSEIFDDQFSVERPDGSNFTLKIRSTKLEDSAMYFCASSVPHRGTEAFFGQGTRLTVV.

The rearrangement uses TRBV6-6 and TRBJ1-1; D not certain. The length of the CDR3 is 14 residues. V lost 6 bases to trimming and J lost 2 bases, with 13 bases between them. The germline gives CDR1 MNHNY, CDR2 SVGAGI (reference sequence). The CDR3 coding sequence is TGTGCCAGCAGCCGCGGGCTCAGTAACACTGAAGCTTTCTTT. Encoded protein: CASSRGLSNTEAFF.

J is TRBJ2-1 and V is TRBV3-1 (or the pseudogene TRBV3-2); the D gene is possibly TRBD2 (6 bases). V was shortened by 0 bases and J by 0 bases, with 18 bases between the two germline ends. Per the germline V gene, CDR1 is LGHDT and CDR2 is YNNKEL (reference sequence). This CDR3 is 19 amino acids long. The CDR3 sequence: CASSQDSPLSLASYNEQFF. The CDR3 DNA sequence: TGTGCCAGCAGCCAAGATTCCCCGTTGTCACTAGCCTCCTACAATGAGCAGTTCTTC.

The chain employs TRBV6-5 and TRBJ1-1; TRBD1 matches at 10 bases. V was pared by 6 bases and J by 5 bases, with 3 bases of the junction left unmatched. Germline CDR1 is MNHEY and CDR2 is SVGAGI. The CDR3 loop spans 13 amino acids. In nucleotides, the CDR3 is TGTGCCAGCAGCAGGGACAGGGGAACTGAAGCTTTCTTT. It yields the protein CASSRDRGTEAFF.

The genes are TRBV27 and TRBJ2-3; TRBD1 might be the D (6 bases). Germline V CDR1 and CDR2: MNHEY, SMNVEV (reference sequence). Trimming pared 3 bases from V and 1 base from J, leaving 8 bases between. The CDR3 runs to 14 residues. The CDR3 DNA is TGTGCCAGCAGTTTCAGACAGGGCACAGATACGCAGTATTTT. Translation: CASSFRQGTDTQYF.

The rearrangement links TRBV2 to TRBJ1-4; no reliable D call. Trimming left V 4 bases short and J 0 bases short, with 6 bases between. Germline V CDR1 and CDR2: SNHLY, FYNNEI. This CDR3 is 14 amino acids long. CDR3: CASSGTSTNEKLFF. The CDR3 DNA is TGTGCCAGCAGTGGTACATCAACTAATGAAAAACTGTTTTTT.

The CDR3 is CASKDRSSYEQYF. CDR3 nucleotides: TGCGCCAGCAAGGACAGGAGCTCCTACGAGCAGTACTTC. V usage is TRBV5-1 and J usage is TRBJ2-7; 7 nucleotides line up with TRBD1. Germline loops: CDR1 SGHRS, CDR2 YFSETQ. The CDR3 runs 13 residues. The trim removed 6 bases at V and 0 bases at J, leaving 3 bases unmatched. Full variable domain (outside the CDR3, taken from reference TRBV5-1 and TRBJ2-7): KAGVTQTPRYLIKTRGQQVTLSCSPISGHRSVSWYQQTPGQGLQFLFEYFSETQRNKGNFPGRFSGRQFSNSRSEMNVSTLELGDSALYLCASKDRSSYEQYFGPGTRLTVT.

The chain couples TRBV6-1 to TRBJ2-3; perhaps TRBD2 as D (6 bases). CDR3 length: 14 residues. Germline CDR1 MNHNS, CDR2 SASEGT. Trimming removed 3 bases at V and 1 base at J, with 8 bases between. The CDR3 region has the DNA TGTGCCAGCAGTGATGGGGAGGGCACAGATACGCAGTATTTT. It yields the protein CASSDGEGTDTQYF.

The genes are TRBV16 and TRBJ2-1, with D tentatively TRBD2 (5 bases). Germline-derived CDR1 and CDR2 are KGHSY and FQNENV. The germline V and J ends were trimmed by 1 base and 3 bases, with 7 bases remaining between them. The CDR3 totals 14 residues. Written as DNA, the CDR3 is TGTGCCAGCAGCCAATTTACTAGCTACAATGAGCAGTTCTTC. As protein: CASSQFTSYNEQFF.

This rearrangement joins TRBV11-3 to TRBJ1-3; D possibly corresponds to TRBD1 (6 bases). This CDR3 comprises 13 residues. CDR1 is SGHNT, CDR2 YENEEA, per germline. The ends were cut back, 6 bases at V and 3 bases at J, with 9 bases in the middle. CDR3 sequence: CASRGQSGNTIYF. The CDR3 DNA reads TGTGCCAGCAGAGGACAGAGTGGAAACACCATATATTTT. Full variable domain (outside the CDR3, taken from reference TRBV11-3 and TRBJ1-3): EAGVVQSPRYKIIEKKQPVAFWCNPISGHNTLYWYLQNLGQGPELLIRYENEEAVDDSQLPKDRFSAERLKGVDSTLKIQPAELGDSAVYLCASRGQSGNTIYFGEGSWLTVV.

The chain recombines TRBV15 with TRBJ2-2; 7 bases agree with TRBD1. CDR1 is LNHNV, CDR2 YYDKDF, per germline (reference sequence). V was clipped by 5 bases and J by 0 bases; unmatched bases: 6. The CDR3 contains 16 residues. Written as DNA, the CDR3 is TGTGCCACCAGCCCAGACAGGGTATCGAACACCGGGGAGCTGTTTTTT. Protein: CATSPDRVSNTGELFF. Together with reference TRBV15 and TRBJ2-2, the CDR3 gives the full variable domain: DAMVIQNPRYQVTQFGKPVTLSCSQTLNHNVMYWYQQKSSQAPKLLFHYYDKDFNNEADTPDNFQSRRPNTSFCFLDIRSPGLGDTAMYLCATSPDRVSNTGELFFGEGSRLTVL.